The 8 T cell receptor beta chains below come from one sample, sequenced in a study of neurological immune-mediated disorders. Time point: longitudinal time-point 2. Each CDR3 protein is one row after TCRdb ran MiXCR on the 5' RACE reads. This sample has roughly 45,000 distinct CDR3 sequences; around 13% occur once, and the top ten carry 3.5% to 5%. Sequencing was performed on PBMCs. The receptors stem from a male donor with HTLV-1-associated myelopathy (HAM/TSP).

This clonotype showed up many times. The V gene is TRBV7-2, the J gene TRBJ2-1, with D unclear. Germline lookup yields CDR1 SGHTA and CDR2 FQGNSA. Trimming removed 3 bases from V and 1 base from J, with 7 bases in between. This CDR3 comprises 14 residues. The CDR3 region is CASSLGRSYNEQFF. The CDR3 DNA sequence: TGTGCCAGCAGCTTGGGTCGGTCCTACAATGAGCAGTTCTTC.

This clonotype was seen ten or more times. The chain recombines TRBV28 with TRBJ2-1; D possibly corresponds to TRBD2 (7 bases). CDR1 and CDR2 (germline): MDHEN, SYDVKM. The V end lost 6 bases, the J end lost 10 bases, and 16 bases lay between the germline ends. The CDR3 sequence is 13 residues long. The CDR3 sequence is CASRGEGVGEQFF. In DNA form, the CDR3 reads TGTGCCAGCAGGGGGGAGGGGGTCGGGGAGCAGTTCTTC.

Worth noting for this clonotype: The DNA is left out, because the CDR3 cannot be placed on it with certainty; the CDR3 is given as TCRdb lists it. The chain links TRBV7-2 to TRBJ1-4; the table's D call TRBD1 went unverified against the DNA. CDR1 SGHTA and CDR2 FQGNSA come from the germline V gene. The CDR3 spans 21 residues, counting both ends. This CDR3 reads CASSFYICSAQDATGTWGLFF.

Ten or more counts support this clonotype. The CDR3 protein is CASSTGGPSYEQYF. The CDR3 nucleotides are TGTGCCAGCAGCACCGGGGGGCCCTCCTACGAGCAGTACTTC. This chain uses TRBV3-1 with TRBJ2-7; tentatively, D is TRBD2 (7 bases). Germline CDR1 reads LGHDT; CDR2 reads YNNKEL (reference sequence). The CDR3 runs to 14 residues. Trimming stripped 5 bases from V and 0 bases from J, with 11 bases between.

This clonotype was seen ten or more times. The V gene is TRBV20-1, the J gene TRBJ2-7, with 7 bases fitting TRBD1. The CDR3 is made up of 12 amino acids. Trimming cost V 6 bases and J 9 bases; bases outside gene matches: 11. Germline loops: CDR1 DFQATT, CDR2 SNEGSKA (reference sequence). The CDR3 DNA reads TGCAGTGCCCCGACAGGGTACGGAGCGCAGTACTTC. It codes for CSAPTGYGAQYF.

In its sample, this clonotype was seen a few times. The genes are TRBV7-2 and TRBJ1-3; D is uncertain. Trimming cost V 5 bases and J 2 bases, with 16 bases left between them. CDR1 is SGHTA, CDR2 FQGNSA, per germline. CDR3 length: 16 residues. The CDR3 DNA reads as TGTGCCAGCAGCCCTGGACCCGCCCGAGCTGGAAACACCATATATTTT. Its translation is CASSPGPARAGNTIYF.

This clonotype was recorded many times. The V gene is TRBV9, the J gene TRBJ2-5; D is ambiguous. Looked up from germline, CDR1 is SGDLS and CDR2 is YYNGEE. Trimming removed 1 base from V and 1 base from J, with 5 bases in between. The CDR3 is 13 residues long. The CDR3 sequence: CASSVSSQETQYF. DNA for the CDR3: TGTGCCAGCAGCGTAAGTTCCCAAGAGACCCAGTACTTC.

The table lists this clonotype with many counts. This chain links TRBV11-2 with TRBJ2-6; D possibly corresponds to TRBD1 (5 bases). CDR3 size: 15 residues. V was trimmed by 0 bases and J by 2 bases, leaving 5 bases between them. Germline loops: CDR1 SGHAT, CDR2 FQNNGV. The CDR3 bases are TGTGCCAGCAGCTTAGACAGGGCTGGGGCCAACGTCCTGACTTTC. Amino acid sequence: CASSLDRAGANVLTF.